Listed here is a single TCR beta chain. This clonotype was counted at least ten times. This receptor's antigen is unknown. No quality values exist for individual bases; no much larger clone is one base distant. The entry originates in a study of early T cells in non-severe SARS-CoV-2 infection (dated by TCRdb to the early 2020s). Study-wide context: Because TCR sequencing was done on bulk RNA from unsorted whole blood, the alpha and beta chains could not be paired.

The CDR3 runs 20 amino acids, cysteine and phenylalanine included. Just CDR3 DNA is preserved here, 60 bases in frame from base 1. CDR1 SGHKS and CDR2 YYEKEE were looked up in the germline V gene (reference sequence). V and J lose 0 bases and 0 bases, and a span of 22 bases separates them. The study was a case-control design nested within a healthcare worker cohort in London, UK, with weekly nasopharyngeal swab PCR tests and blood sampling. Healthcare workers were recruited during the week of the UK lockdown, between 23 and 31 March 2020, and followed weekly for up to roughly 16 weeks. What the study reported, not specific to this receptor: VDJdb matching was skewed toward anti-spike CD8 responses and likely underestimated virus-specific expansions by missing private and CD4 specificities.

Library preparation was by 5' RACE. TCRdb names NextSeq 500 as the instrument used. Unique molecular identifiers were attached to individual cDNA molecules in the TCR library protocol so that sequencing error and PCR bias could be corrected. Both TCR alpha and beta chains were sequenced, and tight co-correlation was observed between alpha and beta sequence abundances in each sample. Turning to the authors' computational methods: Decombinator V4 was used to annotate the V gene, J gene and CDR3 of the TCR sequences. TCRs were defined as expanded if a significant change between any two time points was detected under a Poisson model with p below 0.0001. TCR abundances were normalised to the total number of TCRs sequenced in each sample and reported as counts per million. TRAV1-2 paired with TRAJ12, TRAJ20 or TRAJ33 defined MAIT TCRs, while TRAV10 paired with TRAJ18 defined iNKT TCRs. A search of VDJdb, accessed on 1 November 2021, was run for TCRs annotated to CMV, EBV and SARS-CoV-2, with TCRs annotated for multiple antigens excluded. TCRdb reworked the public reads: Q25 trimming with fastp, MiXCR clone assembly, productive beta chains retained. Records with the same CDR3 protein are collapsed into one entry carrying the most frequent genes and DNA. TCRdb assigned the V and J calls; the authors' analysis was not used. For this sample there are about 50,000 distinct CDR3 sequences; approximately 5.7% appear just once. The ten top clones hold roughly 6.9% of the sample.

The V and J segments used are TRBV5-5 and TRBJ1-3, and perhaps TRBD1 as D gene, on 5 matching bases. The TCR sequence derives from an adult who was a healthcare worker with PCR-confirmed SARS-CoV-2 infection or an uninfected control (not recorded which). The source material was whole blood, sampled at baseline. The sequence in DNA is TGTGCCAGCAGCTTGGATCGCCGCCCCGGGACTTTTCGCTCTGGAAACACCATATATTTT. The translation is CASSLDRRPGTFRSGNTIYF. The entire variable domain, with the stretches around the CDR3 drawn from the reference TRBV5-5 and TRBJ1-3 proteins, is DAGVTQSPTHLIKTRGQQVTLRCSPISGHKSVSWYQQVLGQGPQFIFQYYEKEERGRGNFPDRFSARQFPNYSSELNVNALLLGDSALYLCASSLDRRPGTFRSGNTIYFGEGSWLTVV.